One sample yielded the 4 T cell receptor beta chains listed below, sequenced in a study of spatial heterogeneity in lung cancer. Sample time point: sample taken at primary tumor resection. The input material, whole RNA from tumor, nontumor lung or frozen PBMC, was sequenced unsorted. Using its own MiXCR run on the 5' RACE reads, TCRdb lists one record per CDR3 protein. The table lists tens of thousands of distinct CDR3 sequences, 15% to 25% of them singletons. The material was PBMCs, obtained at surgery. Every receptor here comes from a male donor with early-stage non-small cell lung cancer.

This clonotype has a handful of counts. The chain combines TRBV19 with TRBJ1-5, with 12 bases aligning to TRBD1. Germline lookup yields CDR1 LNHDA and CDR2 SQIVND (reference sequence). With 2 bases clipped from V and 7 bases from J, the junction kept 12 bases outside the gene matches. The CDR3 spans 18 residues. The DNA for the CDR3 is TGTGCCAGTAGTATATCCCTTGGGGGACAGGGGGCTTACCAGCCCCAGCATTTT. Its protein product is CASSISLGGQGAYQPQHF.

There are many counts of this clonotype. This rearrangement joins TRBV6-6 to TRBJ1-5; 9 nucleotides agree with TRBD1. Germline loops: CDR1 MNHNY, CDR2 SVGAGI (reference sequence). The CDR3 length is 14 residues. J was trimmed by 5 bases and V by 5 bases; bases with no gene match: 4. CDR3 sequence: CASSQQGADQPQHF. CDR3 bases: TGTGCCAGCAGTCAACAGGGGGCCGATCAGCCCCAGCATTTT.

The J gene is TRBJ1-2, the V gene TRBV4-1, with 10 bases that match TRBD1. This CDR3 region has 17 residues. J lost 3 bases, V lost 0 bases, and 7 bases had no gene match. Per the germline V gene, CDR1 is MGHRA and CDR2 is YSYEKL. This chain's CDR3 is CASSQEWDRGLHYGYTF. For the CDR3, the DNA is TGCGCCAGCAGCCAAGAGTGGGACAGGGGACTTCACTATGGCTACACCTTC.

This clonotype was counted a few times. The chain couples TRBV30 to TRBJ1-5; D perhaps matches TRBD1 (5 bases). Germline values: CDR1 GTSNPN, CDR2 SVGIG (reference sequence). V gave up 0 bases and J gave up 5 bases, with 8 bases separating them. The CDR3 sequence is 13 residues long. The CDR3, as DNA: TGTGCCTGGAGTGTGGGCAGGGATCAGCCCCAGCATTTT. As protein: CAWSVGRDQPQHF.